This entry features one T cell receptor beta chain sequence. The data belong to a study of T cell responses to AZD1222 COVID-19 vaccine. Study-wide background: Combined were second doses at about 4 or about 12 weeks.

In germline, CDR1 is SEHNR, CDR2 FQNEAQ (reference sequence). This CDR3 region has 14 residues. The ends were cut back, 5 bases at V and 4 bases at J, with 15 bases in the middle. Method: immunoSEQ multiplex PCR; TCRdb's copy keeps in-frame clones and lacks some. Seen here are around 140,000 clones, 75% to 90% observed once, and the top ten hold about 6%. This sequence was found in an adult in good health. The V gene is TRBV7-9, the J gene TRBJ2-7; D gene ambiguous. Source: peripheral blood, taken on day 0 of AZD1222 vaccination. The CDR3 sequence: CASSKMPGFYEQYF. The DNA of the CDR3 is TGTGCCAGCAGCAAAATGCCCGGGTTTTACGAGCAGTACTTC.